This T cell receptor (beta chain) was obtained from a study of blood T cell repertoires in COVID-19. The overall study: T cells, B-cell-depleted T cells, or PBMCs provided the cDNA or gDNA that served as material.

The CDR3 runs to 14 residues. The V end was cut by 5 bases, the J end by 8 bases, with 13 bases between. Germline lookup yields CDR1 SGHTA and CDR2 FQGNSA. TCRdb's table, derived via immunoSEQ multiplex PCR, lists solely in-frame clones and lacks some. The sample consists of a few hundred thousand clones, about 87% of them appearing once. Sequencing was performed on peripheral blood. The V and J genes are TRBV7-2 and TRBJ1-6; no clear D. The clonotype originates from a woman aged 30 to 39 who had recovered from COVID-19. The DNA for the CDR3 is TGTGCCAGCAGCCCAAATAGCGTCTATTCACCCCTCCACTTT. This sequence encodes CASSPNSVYSPLHF.